The T cell receptor beta chain under discussion was sequenced for a study of CD8 T cells in ankylosing spondylitis. Overall study findings and caveats: Disease-linked clones proved CD8+ and comparatively uncommon in peripheral blood. Enrichment of disease-linked clones was reportedly significant in matched ankylosing spondylitis synovial fluid.

This clonotype was counted ten times or more. The antigen is unknown. CDR3 length equals 17 residues. The germline V and J ends were trimmed by 4 bases and 0 bases, with 16 bases remaining between them. Per germline, CDR1 KGHSY and CDR2 FQNENV. For TCR beta, libraries came from quantitative 5'-RACE with molecular barcodes. TCRdb re-called the 5' RACE reads through MiXCR, storing one row per CDR3 protein. The sample has about 200,000 distinct CDR3 sequences, about 26% seen once. The TCR comes from a male donor with ankylosing spondylitis or in good health (not recorded which). The genes are TRBV16 and TRBJ2-1, with D maybe TRBD1 (5 bases). Sequencing was carried out using blood, either unsorted or a sorted T cell fraction (not recorded which). CDR3 nucleotides: TGTGCCAGCAGCCTCCAAGGGGCCCACAGCTCCTACAATGAGCAGTTCTTC. Its protein product is CASSLQGAHSSYNEQFF.